One sample yielded the 31 T cell receptor beta chains listed below, sequenced in a study of blood T cell repertoires in COVID-19 (TCRdb year 2020). To prepare the library, the immunoSEQ multiplex PCR assay was applied. Imported from immuneACCESS, the table was reduced by TCRdb to in-frame sequences with V and J called. These copies leave out some clones; in studies compared against another copy, an unresolved V gene accounts for under half, and the cause of the remainder is not known. This sample comprises just under 90,000 clones, around 88% of them detected only once. The ten largest clones take up over 0.35% of the sample. The source material was peripheral blood. The receptors derive from a man aged 55 to 70 with acute or convalescent COVID-19.

V is TRBV19 and J is TRBJ2-7; TRBD1 is a possible D gene (6 bases). Trimming took 5 bases from V and 1 from J, leaving 15 bases between them. CDR1 is LNHDA, CDR2 SQIVND, per germline (reference sequence). The CDR3 contains 15 residues. CDR3 protein: CASSFTGTSSYEQYF. The CDR3 nucleotides read TGTGCCAGTAGTTTCACTGGGACATCTTCCTACGAGCAGTACTTC.

The chain couples TRBV3-1 (or the pseudogene TRBV3-2) to TRBJ1-3; no clear D. Trimming took off 1 base at V and 0 bases at J, with 7 bases between the two ends. Germline CDR1 is LGHDT and CDR2 is YNNKEL (reference sequence). The CDR3 consists of 15 residues. In nucleotides, the CDR3 is TGTGCCAGCAGCCAAGGTCGTCCCTCTGGAAACACCATATATTTT. Protein product: CASSQGRPSGNTIYF.

The V call is TRBV6-2 or TRBV6-3, the J call TRBJ1-5; D gene uncertain. Trimming took off 3 bases at V and 5 bases at J, with 17 bases between the two ends. The germline CDR1 and CDR2 sequences are MNHEY and SVGEGT. The CDR3 extends over 16 amino acids. As DNA, the CDR3 is TGTGCCAGCAGTTATGAGGGCTCTCCAGGCGATCAGCCCCAGCATTTT. This gives the protein CASSYEGSPGDQPQHF.

This chain joins TRBV5-6 and TRBJ2-7, with 10 bases that match TRBD1. Trimming cost V 4 bases and J 5 bases; bases outside gene matches: 18. CDR1 and CDR2 (germline): SGHDT, YYEEEE. This CDR3 region has 18 residues. Here the CDR3 DNA reads TGTGCCAGCAGCCAGTCCCGGGACAGGGGCCGGCGTAAAAACGAGCAGTACTTC. This gives the protein CASSQSRDRGRRKNEQYF.

The V gene is TRBV6-5, the J gene TRBJ1-2; D perhaps matches TRBD1 (6 bases). Trimming removed 6 bases from V and 7 bases from J, with 12 bases in between. The CDR3 has 12 residues. CDR1 MNHEY and CDR2 SVGAGI come from the germline V gene. For the CDR3, the DNA is TGTGCCAGCAGCGTACTACAGGGTGGCTACACCTTC. Translated: CASSVLQGGYTF.

This chain connects TRBV5-6 to TRBJ2-5; 15 bases are a match to TRBD2. In germline, CDR1 is SGHDT, CDR2 YYEEEE. The CDR3 extends over 16 amino acids. V gave up 4 bases and J gave up 3 bases; unmatched junction bases: 4. The CDR3 here is CASSNGLAGGKETQYF. In DNA, the CDR3 is TGTGCCAGCAGCAACGGACTAGCGGGAGGGAAAGAGACCCAGTACTTC.

V gene TRBV19 combines with J gene TRBJ2-1; a possible D gene is TRBD1 (5 bases). The germline gives CDR1 LNHDA, CDR2 SQIVND (reference sequence). With 0 bases removed from V and 6 bases from J, the gap between germline ends came to 9 bases. The CDR3 is 14 residues long. The CDR3 region is CASSIEATVNEQFF. The CDR3 DNA is TGTGCCAGTAGTATAGAGGCGACAGTCAATGAGCAGTTCTTC.

The V gene is TRBV5-5, the J gene TRBJ1-6; 8 nucleotides agree with TRBD1. This CDR3 spans 15 amino acids. Germline V gives CDR1 SGHKS, CDR2 YYEKEE (reference sequence). V trimming: 3 bases; J trimming: 7 bases; junction bases outside the gene matches: 6. The CDR3 DNA reads TGTGCCAGCAGCTCCTCAGGGGGCTGGAATTCACCCCTCCACTTT. Residues: CASSSSGGWNSPLHF.

V usage is TRBV29-1 and J usage is TRBJ1-1; D is perhaps TRBD1 (5 bases). Germline CDR1 and CDR2: SQVTM and ANQGSEA. The CDR3 spans 15 residues. V lost 4 bases and J lost 4, with 19 bases in between. The CDR3, as DNA: TGCAGCGTTGTTCTGGGGGGGTCATGGAGCACTGAAGCTTTCTTT. This gives the protein CSVVLGGSWSTEAFF.

The V gene is TRBV11-1, the J gene TRBJ2-1; D is ambiguous. This CDR3 region has 14 residues. Trimming shortened V by 5 bases and J by 5 bases, and 13 bases separated the two germline ends. Looked up from germline, CDR1 is SGHAT and CDR2 is FQDESV (reference sequence). The CDR3 DNA follows: TGTGCCAGCAGCGCCCGACAAGTCAACAATGAGCAGTTCTTC. This sequence encodes CASSARQVNNEQFF.

The rearrangement links TRBV21-1 to TRBJ1-5; TRBD1, the table's D call, lacks a check against the DNA. TRBV21-1 is listed as a pseudogene. This CDR3 has 19 amino acids. The CDR3 loop reads CASSIRDRGHEISNQPQHF. The CDR3 DNA reads as TGTGCCAGCAGCATCCGGGACAGGGGGCATGAGATTAGCAATCAGCCCCAGCATTTT.

The chain recombines TRBV10-3 with TRBJ2-7; TRBD1 aligns across 9 bases. The J segment lost 3 bases and the V segment lost 0 bases, leaving 3 bases of the junction unmatched. The CDR3 totals 15 residues. The germline gives CDR1 ENHRY, CDR2 SYGVKD. As DNA, the CDR3 is TGTGCCATCAGTGAGTCGAACAGGGGGCACTACGAGCAGTACTTC. Its translation: CAISESNRGHYEQYF.

The chain uses TRBV9 and TRBJ2-7; 13 bases are shared with TRBD2. V shed 0 bases, J shed 7 bases, and the junction held 7 bases outside the gene matches. Looked up from germline, CDR1 is SGDLS and CDR2 is YYNGEE. The CDR3 length is 16 residues. The CDR3 DNA sequence: TGTGCCAGCAGCGTAGAACTAGCGGGAGGGCCCGGGGAGCAGTACTTC. Protein sequence: CASSVELAGGPGEQYF.

The rearrangement joins TRBV5-1 to TRBJ2-1; TRBD1 agrees at 8 bases. Germline V CDR1 and CDR2: SGHRS, YFSETQ. Germline trimming cut 4 bases from V and 8 bases from J; bases unmatched to any gene: 11. This CDR3 region has 15 residues. This CDR3 is CASSRGQGGGDEQFF. The DNA of the CDR3 is TGCGCCAGCAGCAGAGGACAGGGAGGAGGCGATGAGCAGTTCTTC.

The V call is TRBV3-1 (or the pseudogene TRBV3-2), the J call TRBJ2-7; 7 bases are shared with TRBD2. Germline V lookup: CDR1 LGHDT, CDR2 YNNKEL (reference sequence). Trimming cost V 3 bases and J 7 bases; bases outside gene matches: 15. The CDR3 length is 16 residues. CDR3 nucleotide sequence: TGTGCCAGCAGCCAGGGATGGGAGGGCCGTTTAGGGGAGCAGTACTTC. This codes for CASSQGWEGRLGEQYF.

This sequence joins TRBV18 and TRBJ1-6; the match to TRBD1 covers 7 bases. Trimming took 6 bases from V and 10 from J; bases not matched to a gene: 18. Germline V gene sequence: CDR1 KGHSH, CDR2 LQKENI. This CDR3 comprises 17 residues. CDR3 amino acids: CASSRATGAGAASPLHF. CDR3 nucleotides: TGTGCCAGCTCGCGCGCTACAGGGGCGGGCGCGGCGTCACCCCTCCACTTT.

The genes are TRBV5-1 and TRBJ2-5, with unresolved D. CDR3 length: 14 residues. V was cut by 6 bases and J by 0 bases, with 12 bases left in between. The germline gives CDR1 SGHRS, CDR2 YFSETQ. As DNA, the CDR3 is TGCGCCAGCAACTCTTACCGAAACCAAGAGACCCAGTACTTC. Amino acids: CASNSYRNQETQYF.

This clone turned up a few times. This rearrangement joins TRBV19 to TRBJ2-1; TRBD1 might be the D (5 bases). Trimming removed 4 bases from V and 5 bases from J, with 18 bases in between. The CDR3 sequence is 16 residues long. Germline values: CDR1 LNHDA, CDR2 SQIVND (reference sequence). CDR3 nucleotides: TGTGCCAGTAGTACAATAAGACAGCGAGTAAACAATGAGCAGTTCTTC. This gives the protein CASSTIRQRVNNEQFF.

The chain links TRBV5-1 to TRBJ2-7; 9 nucleotides align to TRBD1. With 4 bases clipped from V and 2 bases from J, the junction kept 13 bases outside the gene matches. Per germline, CDR1 SGHRS and CDR2 YFSETQ. The CDR3 is made up of 17 amino acids. This CDR3 reads CASSEGQGSFNPYEQYF. The CDR3 DNA reads TGCGCCAGCAGCGAGGGACAGGGAAGCTTCAACCCCTACGAGCAGTACTTC.

In its sample, this clone was seen a few times. V is TRBV30 and J is TRBJ1-2, with D unresolved. Germline V CDR1 and CDR2: GTSNPN, SVGIG (reference sequence). V was shortened by 2 bases and J by 8 bases, with 21 bases between the two germline ends. The CDR3 spans 15 residues. CDR3 bases: TGTGCCTGGAGTAGGTTGCTTGGGAGGGTTGGCGGCTACACCTTC. Protein: CAWSRLLGRVGGYTF.

The J gene is TRBJ1-4, the V gene TRBV7-6, with TRBD1 matching 10 bases. V shed 3 bases and J 7 bases; nucleotides not matched to a gene: 5. Germline V lookup: CDR1 SGHVS, CDR2 FNYEAQ. This CDR3 has 15 amino acids. CDR3 residues: CASSLTGTGAEKLFF. CDR3 coding DNA: TGTGCCAGCAGCTTGACCGGGACAGGGGCTGAAAAACTGTTTTTT.

This clone was recorded at least ten times. This chain links TRBV29-1 with TRBJ1-1, with D tentatively TRBD1 (6 bases). The V gene lost 7 bases and the J gene lost 2 bases, with 14 bases spanning the gap. CDR1 is SQVTM, CDR2 ANQGSEA, per germline. This CDR3 has 13 amino acids. Written as DNA, the CDR3 is TGCAGCGGGGGGGCAGGTACTAACACTGAAGCTTTCTTT. Translation: CSGGAGTNTEAFF.

The chain employs TRBV5-1 and TRBJ2-3; 9 bases match TRBD2. CDR1 is SGHRS and CDR2 is YFSETQ in the germline V gene. This CDR3 comprises 16 residues. The V and J ends lost 1 base and 1 base, in that order; junction bases with no gene match: 4. The CDR3 DNA reads as TGCGCCAGCAGCTTGTGGTCTAGCGGGGGCACAGATACGCAGTATTTT. This codes for CASSLWSSGGTDTQYF.

This sequence joins TRBV12-5 and TRBJ2-5; 7 nucleotides match TRBD1. Unmatched junction bases numbered 5, after V lost 5 bases and J lost 5 bases. The germline gives CDR1 LGHNT, CDR2 FRNRAP. This CDR3 is 13 amino acids long. CDR3 nucleotide sequence: TGTGCTAGTGGTCGGGACAGCCCGGAGACCCAGTACTTC. This gives the protein CASGRDSPETQYF. The variable domain in full, with the rest retrieved from reference TRBV12-5 and TRBJ2-5, is DARVTQTPRHKVTEMGQEVTMRCQPILGHNTVFWYRQTMMQGLELLAYFRNRAPLDDSGMPKDRFSAEMPDATLATLKIQPSEPRDSAVYFCASGRDSPETQYFGPGTRLLVL.

CDR3 DNA sequence: TGTGCCAGCAGTTCCCCGGGGGTTCTCACCTTC. Translation: CASSSPGVLTF. V usage is TRBV6-5 and J usage is TRBJ1-2; D may be TRBD1 (5 bases). V was shortened by 4 bases and J by 13 bases, with 13 bases between the two germline ends. This CDR3 region has 11 residues. Per the germline V gene, CDR1 is MNHEY and CDR2 is SVGAGI.

The CDR3 coding sequence is TGCGCCAGCAGCTTGGCCGGACACCGGGTAGGAAACACCATATATTTT. This gives the protein CASSLAGHRVGNTIYF. The chain links TRBV5-1 to TRBJ1-3, with D possibly matching TRBD1 (5 bases). Germline loops: CDR1 SGHRS, CDR2 YFSETQ. The CDR3 extends over 16 amino acids. V was cut by 0 bases and J by 4 bases, with 14 bases left in between.

The chain couples TRBV5-1 to TRBJ1-4; unclear D gene. The germline V and J ends were trimmed by 0 bases and 0 bases, with 9 bases remaining between them. The CDR3 consists of 16 residues. Looked up from germline, CDR1 is SGHRS and CDR2 is YFSETQ. The CDR3 coding sequence is TGCGCCAGCAGCTTGGATCGGGTAGCAACTAATGAAAAACTGTTTTTT. It is translated as CASSLDRVATNEKLFF.

The chain combines TRBV5-6 with TRBJ1-2; a possible D gene is TRBD1 (6 bases). The ends were cut back, 0 bases at V and 4 bases at J, with 10 bases in the middle. Germline CDR1 reads SGHDT; CDR2 reads YYEEEE. This CDR3 region has 14 residues. CDR3 sequence: CASSLVGGGYGYTF. The CDR3 DNA is TGTGCCAGCAGCTTGGTTGGGGGCGGCTATGGCTACACCTTC.

This clone was detected only once. This chain joins TRBV24-1 and TRBJ2-5; D is possibly TRBD1 (6 bases). CDR1 is KGHDR and CDR2 is SFDVKD in the germline V gene. The CDR3 is 15 amino acids. V gave up 1 base and J gave up 5 bases, with 13 bases separating them. CDR3 in amino acids: CATSDFAGALETQYF. The DNA for the CDR3 is TGTGCCACCAGTGATTTTGCAGGGGCCCTCGAGACCCAGTACTTC.

The rearrangement uses TRBV10-3 and TRBJ2-2; TRBD1 is a possible D gene (5 bases). This CDR3 contains 15 residues. Germline V CDR1 and CDR2: ENHRY, SYGVKD. Trimming cost V 3 bases and J 0 bases, with 8 bases left between them. The CDR3 DNA sequence: TGTGCCATCAGTGATGACAGCCCGAACACCGGGGAGCTGTTTTTT. This sequence encodes CAISDDSPNTGELFF.

Of note for this clone: Sequence at one end of the junction differs from germline and may be a read error. The chain joins TRBV24-1 to TRBJ2-5, with 9 bases identical to TRBD2. There are 15 residues in the CDR3. Germline V gives CDR1 KGHDR, CDR2 SFDVKD. This chain's CDR3 is CATSDFFSGSPRGHF. The CDR3 DNA follows: TGTGCCACCAGTGATTTCTTTAGCGGGAGCCCCAGAGGGCACTTC.